The 17 T cell receptor beta chains given below trace back to one sample, sequenced in a study of blood T cell repertoires in COVID-19. Some clones are missing from TCRdb's copy, which holds only in-frame ones; the method was immunoSEQ multiplex PCR. The sample lists 85,000 to 90,000 clones, 82% occurring once. The sequencing input was peripheral blood. The receptor set was obtained from a woman older than 75 with acute or convalescent COVID-19.

As DNA, the CDR3 is TGTGCCAGCAGTTTAGGGACTAGGTTGGGAGAGACCCAGTACTTC. Translated: CASSLGTRLGETQYF. This rearrangement joins TRBV27 to TRBJ2-5; 8 bases are shared with TRBD2. The CDR3 is 15 residues long. Germline assignment: CDR1 MNHEY and CDR2 SMNVEV (reference sequence). V shed 2 bases and J 4 bases; nucleotides not matched to a gene: 6.

This chain links TRBV7-9 with TRBJ2-6, with TRBD1 matching 10 bases. Unmatched junction bases numbered 2, after V lost 3 bases and J lost 0 bases. Germline CDR1 and CDR2: SEHNR and FQNEAQ (reference sequence). The CDR3 sequence is 17 residues long. CDR3 coding DNA: TGTGCCAGCAGCTTGACAGGGGGCCGCTCTGGGGCCAACGTCCTGACTTTC. Its translation is CASSLTGGRSGANVLTF.

This chain uses TRBV3-1 (or the pseudogene TRBV3-2) with TRBJ2-2; 7 nucleotides agree with TRBD1. Unmatched junction bases numbered 3, after V lost 2 bases and J lost 6 bases. The CDR3 extends over 14 amino acids. Germline CDR1 is LGHDT and CDR2 is YNNKEL (reference sequence). Written as DNA, the CDR3 is TGTGCCAGCAGCCAATTTCAGGGGGCCGGGGAGCTGTTTTTT. Protein: CASSQFQGAGELFF.

The chain has TRBV5-1 and TRBJ2-1; 9 bases match TRBD2. This CDR3 region has 13 residues. V shed 2 bases and J 6 bases; nucleotides not matched to a gene: 0. Germline V gene sequence: CDR1 SGHRS, CDR2 YFSETQ. CDR3 sequence: CASSLAGGNEQFF. CDR3 DNA sequence: TGCGCCAGCAGCTTAGCGGGGGGCAATGAGCAGTTCTTC. Using reference TRBV5-1 and TRBJ2-1 for the parts outside the CDR3, the full variable domain is KAGVTQTPRYLIKTRGQQVTLSCSPISGHRSVSWYQQTPGQGLQFLFEYFSETQRNKGNFPGRFSGRQFSNSRSEMNVSTLELGDSALYLCASSLAGGNEQFFGPGTRLTVL.

V is TRBV9 and J is TRBJ2-3; the match to TRBD2 covers 9 bases. Germline V gives CDR1 SGDLS, CDR2 YYNGEE. CDR3 length: 15 amino acids. V lost 7 bases to trimming and J lost 3 bases; unmatched junction nucleotides: 9. CDR3 sequence: CASSKAGGRTDTQYF. CDR3 in DNA: TGTGCCAGCTCCAAAGCGGGGGGACGGACAGATACGCAGTATTTT.

This clone was detected only a few times. V is TRBV5-8 and J is TRBJ2-2, with D hard to call. With 2 bases removed from V and 1 base from J, the gap between germline ends came to 15 bases. The CDR3 contains 17 residues. Per the germline V gene, CDR1 is SGHTS and CDR2 is YDEGEE. The CDR3 loop is CASSFRRGRLNTGELFF. The DNA of the CDR3 is TGTGCCAGCAGCTTTCGGAGAGGAAGGCTGAACACCGGGGAGCTGTTTTTT. Drawing the rest from reference TRBV5-8 and TRBJ2-2, the complete variable domain is EAGVTQSPTHLIKTRGQQATLRCSPISGHTSVYWYQQALGLGLQFLLWYDEGEERNRGNFPPRFSGRQFPNYSSELNVNALELEDSALYLCASSFRRGRLNTGELFFGEGSRLTVL.

The genes are TRBV6-4 and TRBJ1-5; possible D gene TRBD1, 6 bases. The germline V gene encodes CDR1 MRHNA and CDR2 SNTAGT. The CDR3 sequence is 15 residues long. The V end lost 6 bases, the J end lost 0 bases, and 12 bases lay between the germline ends. For the CDR3, the DNA is TGTGCCAGCAGGGACAGCGCTTATAGCAATCAGCCCCAGCATTTT. Translating gives CASRDSAYSNQPQHF.

The genes are TRBV11-2 and TRBJ2-1; 13 bases map to TRBD2. There are 14 residues in the CDR3. V lost 8 bases and J lost 5; bases outside the gene matches: 3. Per germline, CDR1 SGHAT and CDR2 FQNNGV. CDR3 region: CASGLAGDNNEQFF. The DNA of the CDR3 is TGTGCCAGCGGACTAGCGGGAGATAACAATGAGCAGTTCTTC.

The chain carries TRBV7-2 and TRBJ2-2; a weak D match, TRBD2 (5 bases). V was shortened by 5 bases and J by 0 bases, with 10 bases between the two germline ends. CDR3 length: 15 amino acids. Germline lookup yields CDR1 SGHTA and CDR2 FQGNSA. The CDR3 spells CASSKNSANTGELFF. DNA for the CDR3: TGTGCCAGCAGCAAAAATAGCGCGAACACCGGGGAGCTGTTTTTT. The variable domain in full, with the rest retrieved from reference TRBV7-2 and TRBJ2-2, is GAGVSQSPSNKVTEKGKDVELRCDPISGHTALYWYRQSLGQGLEFLIYFQGNSAPDKSGLPSDRFSAERTGGSVSTLTIQRTQQEDSAVYLCASSKNSANTGELFFGEGSRLTVL.

This sequence joins TRBV28 and TRBJ2-1; 7 bases line up with TRBD2. From germline, CDR1 is MDHEN and CDR2 SYDVKM. The junction had 14 bases not matched to a gene; V was cut back by 4 bases and J by 2 bases. CDR3 size: 18 residues. CDR3: CASSSNQRGRKAYNEQFF. In DNA, the CDR3 is TGTGCCAGCAGTTCGAACCAGCGGGGTCGGAAAGCCTACAATGAGCAGTTCTTC.

The V and J genes are TRBV12-5 and TRBJ2-3; 7 bases agree with TRBD2. The CDR3 is 14 amino acids. The ends lost 6 bases at V and 1 base at J; junction bases unmatched: 4. Germline CDR1 reads LGHNT; CDR2 reads FRNRAP. CDR3 sequence reads: CASGPGGGTDTQYF. The CDR3 nucleotides are TGTGCTAGTGGCCCGGGGGGAGGCACAGATACGCAGTATTTT.

V is TRBV5-5 and J is TRBJ1-2; 7 bases line up with TRBD1. The germline V gene encodes CDR1 SGHKS and CDR2 YYEKEE (reference sequence). Trimming took 4 bases from V and 2 from J; bases not matched to a gene: 5. The CDR3 loop spans 14 amino acids. The chain's CDR3 is CASSLEGQNYGYTF. CDR3 sequence (DNA): TGTGCCAGCAGCCTTGAGGGACAGAACTATGGCTACACCTTC.

The chain combines TRBV28 with TRBJ2-3; 10 bases fit TRBD1. The CDR3 length is 14 residues. CDR1 is MDHEN, CDR2 SYDVKM, per germline. V gave up 6 bases and J gave up 8 bases; unmatched junction bases: 8. As DNA, the CDR3 is TGTGCCAGCAGCCTGACAGGGGGCTTTGGTACGCAGTATTTT. It translates to CASSLTGGFGTQYF. Full variable domain (remainder filled in from reference TRBV28 and TRBJ2-3): DVKVTQSSRYLVKRTGEKVFLECVQDMDHENMFWYRQDPGLGLRLIYFSYDVKMKEKGDIPEGYSVSREKKERFSLILESASTNQTSMYLCASSLTGGFGTQYFGPGTRLTVL.

This clone was counted between two and nine times. The rearrangement uses TRBV11-1 and TRBJ1-2, with D unclear. With 6 bases removed from V and 5 bases from J, the gap between germline ends came to 10 bases. In germline, CDR1 is SGHAT, CDR2 FQDESV (reference sequence). This CDR3 has 12 residues. As DNA, the CDR3 is TGTGCCAGCAGTCTCTCCGGGTATGGCTACACCTTC. Protein sequence: CASSLSGYGYTF.

V and J are TRBV29-1 and TRBJ2-7, with a possible D match to TRBD2 (6 bases). The CDR3 runs 11 residues. CDR1 and CDR2 (germline): SQVTM, ANQGSEA. Trimming took off 8 bases at V and 5 bases at J, with 13 bases between the two ends. CDR3 sequence (DNA): TGCAGCATTCGGAGGGACCACGAGCAGTACTTC. It translates to CSIRRDHEQYF.

The CDR3 region is CASSKRQDNTGELFF. CDR3 coding DNA: TGCGCCAGCAGCAAAAGACAGGATAACACCGGGGAGCTGTTTTTT. V gene TRBV5-1 combines with J gene TRBJ2-2, with TRBD1 as a possible D gene (6 bases). The germline gives CDR1 SGHRS, CDR2 YFSETQ. There are 15 residues in the CDR3. The V end was cut by 4 bases, the J end by 2 bases, with 12 bases between.

The chain has TRBV11-2 and TRBJ1-3; TRBD1 might be the D (6 bases). The CDR3 is 14 residues long. With 8 bases removed from V and 0 bases from J, the gap between germline ends came to 11 bases. CDR1 SGHAT and CDR2 FQNNGV come from the germline V gene. CDR3 loop: CASGYRASGNTIYF. The CDR3 DNA reads as TGTGCCAGCGGCTACAGGGCCTCTGGAAACACCATATATTTT.